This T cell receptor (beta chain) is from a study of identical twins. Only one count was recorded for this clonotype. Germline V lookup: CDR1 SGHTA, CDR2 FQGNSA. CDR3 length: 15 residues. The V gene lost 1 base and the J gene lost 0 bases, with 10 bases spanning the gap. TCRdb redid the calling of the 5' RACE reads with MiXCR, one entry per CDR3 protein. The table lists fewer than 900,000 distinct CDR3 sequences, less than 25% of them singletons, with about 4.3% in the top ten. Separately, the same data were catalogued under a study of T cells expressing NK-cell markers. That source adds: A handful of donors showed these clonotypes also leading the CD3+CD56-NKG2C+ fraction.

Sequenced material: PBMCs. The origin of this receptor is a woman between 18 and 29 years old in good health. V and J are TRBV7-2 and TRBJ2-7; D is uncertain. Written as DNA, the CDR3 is TGTGCCAGCAGCTTAGGGTTACCCTACTCCTACGAGCAGTACTTC. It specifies CASSLGLPYSYEQYF. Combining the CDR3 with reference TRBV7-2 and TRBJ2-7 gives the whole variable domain GAGVSQSPSNKVTEKGKDVELRCDPISGHTALYWYRQSLGQGLEFLIYFQGNSAPDKSGLPSDRFSAERTGGSVSTLTIQRTQQEDSAVYLCASSLGLPYSYEQYFGPGTRLTVT.